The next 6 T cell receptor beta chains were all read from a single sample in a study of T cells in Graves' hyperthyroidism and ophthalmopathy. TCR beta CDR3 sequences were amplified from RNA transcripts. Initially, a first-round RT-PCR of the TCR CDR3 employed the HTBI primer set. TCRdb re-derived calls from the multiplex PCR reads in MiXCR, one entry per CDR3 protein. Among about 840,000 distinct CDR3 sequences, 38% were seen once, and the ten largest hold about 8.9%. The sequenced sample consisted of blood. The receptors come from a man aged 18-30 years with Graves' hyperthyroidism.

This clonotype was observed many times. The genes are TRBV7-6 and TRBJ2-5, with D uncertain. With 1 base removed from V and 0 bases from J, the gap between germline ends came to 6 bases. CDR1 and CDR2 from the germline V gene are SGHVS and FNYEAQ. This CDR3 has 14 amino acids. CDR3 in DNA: TGTGCCAGCAGCTTAGATCCGAACCAAGAGACCCAGTACTTC. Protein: CASSLDPNQETQYF. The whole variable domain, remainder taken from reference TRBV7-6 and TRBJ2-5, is GAGVSQSPRYKVTKRGQDVALRCDPISGHVSLYWYRQALGQGPEFLTYFNYEAQQDKSGLPNDRFSAERPEGSISTLTIQRTEQRDSAMYRCASSLDPNQETQYFGPGTRLLVL.

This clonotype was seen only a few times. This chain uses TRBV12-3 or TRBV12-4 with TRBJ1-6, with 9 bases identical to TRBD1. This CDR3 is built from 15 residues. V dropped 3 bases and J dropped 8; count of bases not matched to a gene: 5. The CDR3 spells CASSFRGQGDSPLHF. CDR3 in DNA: TGTGCCAGCAGTTTTAGGGGACAGGGCGATTCACCCCTCCACTTT.

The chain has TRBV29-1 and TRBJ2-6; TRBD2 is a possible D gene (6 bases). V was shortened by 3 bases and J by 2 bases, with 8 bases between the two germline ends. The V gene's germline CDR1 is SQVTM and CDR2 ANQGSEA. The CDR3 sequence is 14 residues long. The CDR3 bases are TGCAGCGTTGACCCGGGGGCTGGGGCCAACGTCCTGACTTTC. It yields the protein CSVDPGAGANVLTF.

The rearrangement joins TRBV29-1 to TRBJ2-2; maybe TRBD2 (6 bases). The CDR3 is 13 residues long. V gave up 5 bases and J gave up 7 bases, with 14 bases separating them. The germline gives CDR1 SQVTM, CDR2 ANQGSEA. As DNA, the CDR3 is TGCAGCGTTCGTAGTGGGGGGAGCGGGGAGCTGTTTTTT. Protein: CSVRSGGSGELFF.

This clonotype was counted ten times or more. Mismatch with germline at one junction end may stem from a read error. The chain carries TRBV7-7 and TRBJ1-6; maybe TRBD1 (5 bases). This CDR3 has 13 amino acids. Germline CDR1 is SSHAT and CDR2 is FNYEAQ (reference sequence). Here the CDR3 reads CASSLTSGTPLHF. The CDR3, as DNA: TGTGCTAGCAGCTTAACTTCAGGGACACCCCTCCACTTT.

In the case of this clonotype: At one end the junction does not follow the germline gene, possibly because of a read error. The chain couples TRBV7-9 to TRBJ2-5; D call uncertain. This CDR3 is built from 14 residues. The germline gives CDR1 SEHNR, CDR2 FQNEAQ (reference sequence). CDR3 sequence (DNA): TGTGCCTGCAGCCGGCGCGGCATCCAAGAGACCCAGTACTTC. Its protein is CACSRRGIQETQYF.